This T cell receptor (beta chain) was sequenced for a study of response to subunit inactivated influenza vaccine. Broader study findings: Each seasonal influenza vaccination, the authors suggested, recruits few new T cells.

The CDR3 is made up of 14 amino acids. Germline values: CDR1 SGHRS, CDR2 YFSETQ. V was trimmed by 0 bases and J by 6 bases, leaving 11 bases between them. Using its own MiXCR run on the RT-PCR reads, TCRdb lists one record per CDR3 protein. The profile shows 600,000 to 700,000 distinct CDR3 sequences, around 15% of them singletons. Of note for this clonotype: No antigen is known for it.

The specimen comprised PBMCs from blood, sampled around two weeks before vaccination. V gene TRBV5-1 combines with J gene TRBJ2-3; no firm D call. This receptor was taken from a man aged 50-60 years who received an inactivated influenza vaccine. CDR3 region: CASSLANTGDTQYF. CDR3 nucleotides: TGCGCCAGCAGCTTGGCCAACACTGGCGATACGCAGTATTTT.